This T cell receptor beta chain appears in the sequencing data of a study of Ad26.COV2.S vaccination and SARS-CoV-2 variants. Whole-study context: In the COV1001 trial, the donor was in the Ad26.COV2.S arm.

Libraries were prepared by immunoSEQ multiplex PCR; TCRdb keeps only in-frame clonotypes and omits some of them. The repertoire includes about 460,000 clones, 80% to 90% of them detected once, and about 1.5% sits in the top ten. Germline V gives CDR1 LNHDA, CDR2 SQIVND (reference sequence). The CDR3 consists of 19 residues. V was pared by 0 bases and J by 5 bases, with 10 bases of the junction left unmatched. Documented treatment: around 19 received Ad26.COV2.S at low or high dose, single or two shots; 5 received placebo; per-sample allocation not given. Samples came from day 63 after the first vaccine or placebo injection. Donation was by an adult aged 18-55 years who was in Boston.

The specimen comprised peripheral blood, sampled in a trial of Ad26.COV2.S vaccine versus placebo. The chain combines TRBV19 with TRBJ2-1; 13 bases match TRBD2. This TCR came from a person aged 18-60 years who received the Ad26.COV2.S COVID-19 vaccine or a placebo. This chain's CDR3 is CASSIDPPNGLAGDNEQFF. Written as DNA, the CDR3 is TGTGCCAGTAGTATAGATCCCCCTAACGGACTAGCGGGGGACAATGAGCAGTTCTTC.